The clone carrying this T cell receptor (beta chain) was counted between two and nine times. Germline CDR1 is ENHRY and CDR2 is SYGVKD. The CDR3 covers 16 residues. The V and J ends lost 6 bases and 1 base respectively, with 18 bases between them. These data originate in a study of T-cell reconstitution after alpha-beta-depleted transplantation in children. Unique molecular identifiers were incorporated when the TCRbeta library was constructed. MiXCR was run by TCRdb on the PCR reads, yielding one entry per CDR3 protein. The sample records 400,000 to 500,000 distinct CDR3 sequences, under 13% being singletons.

Sequencing was performed on PBMCs from the stem cell graft donor, taken from the stem cell graft. The source of this sequence is a human donor who donated a stem cell graft to a child with acute myeloid leukemia. The chain is built from TRBV10-3 and TRBJ2-5; tentatively, D is TRBD2 (5 bases). CDR3 nucleotide sequence: TGTGCCATCAGGTCGGATGGGCCTCTAGCCCAAGAGACCCAGTACTTC. This gives the protein CAIRSDGPLAQETQYF.